This T cell receptor (beta chain) derives from a study of cytomegalovirus exposure and HLA in healthy donors. General observations from the study: Indistinguishable V segments such as TRBV6-2 and TRBV6-3 were excluded. The Asian-associated ancestry cluster reportedly had fewer N-insertions than the 666-donor mean in a later analysis.

This clone showed up just once. The antigen remains undetermined. In the PCR, 60 Vbeta and 13 Jbeta primers were used. Only in-frame clones appear in the TCRdb table, and some are missing; sequencing was by immunoSEQ multiplex PCR. The profile covers some 130,000 clones, with 60% to 80% appearing a single time and 2% taken by the ten largest. CDR1 GTSNPN and CDR2 SVGIG come from the germline V gene (reference sequence). The junction had 2 bases not matched to a gene; V was cut back by 0 bases and J by 10 bases. This CDR3 is built from 11 residues. The TCR comes from a man between 25 and 39 years old in good health and CMV-seronegative. The rearrangement joins TRBV30 to TRBJ1-1, with 7 bases aligning to TRBD1. Material: PBMCs. As DNA, the CDR3 is TGTGCCTGGAGTGTACAGGGGATAGCTTTCTTT. Translated, it gives CAWSVQGIAFF.